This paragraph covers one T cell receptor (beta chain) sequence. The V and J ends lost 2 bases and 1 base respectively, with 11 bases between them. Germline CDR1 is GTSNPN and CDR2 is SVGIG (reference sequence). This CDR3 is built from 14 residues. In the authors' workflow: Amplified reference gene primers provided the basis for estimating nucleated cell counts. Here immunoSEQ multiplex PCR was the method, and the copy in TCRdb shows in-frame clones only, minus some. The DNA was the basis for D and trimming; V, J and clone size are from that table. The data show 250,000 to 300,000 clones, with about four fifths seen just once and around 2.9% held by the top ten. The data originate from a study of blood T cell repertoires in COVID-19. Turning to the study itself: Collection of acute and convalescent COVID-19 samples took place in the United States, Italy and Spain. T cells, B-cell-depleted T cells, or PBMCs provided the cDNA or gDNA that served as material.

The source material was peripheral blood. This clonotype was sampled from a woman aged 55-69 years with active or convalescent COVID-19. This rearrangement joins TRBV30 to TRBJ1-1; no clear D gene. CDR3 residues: CAWSLLPGNTEAFF. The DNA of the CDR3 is TGTGCCTGGAGTTTGCTTCCAGGGAACACTGAAGCTTTCTTT.